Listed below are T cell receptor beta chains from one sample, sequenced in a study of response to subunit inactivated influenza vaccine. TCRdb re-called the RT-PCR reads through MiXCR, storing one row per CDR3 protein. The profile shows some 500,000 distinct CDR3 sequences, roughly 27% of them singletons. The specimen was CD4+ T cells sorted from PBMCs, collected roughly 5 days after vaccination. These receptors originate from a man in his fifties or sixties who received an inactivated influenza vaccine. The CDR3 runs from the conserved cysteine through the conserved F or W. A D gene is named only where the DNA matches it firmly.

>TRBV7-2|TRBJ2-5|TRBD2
CASSATSGIQETQYF
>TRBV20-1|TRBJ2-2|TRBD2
CSARLAATGTGELFF
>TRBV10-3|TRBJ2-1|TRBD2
CAIKRLAGGDEQFF
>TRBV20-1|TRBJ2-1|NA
CSARGGRISGEQFF
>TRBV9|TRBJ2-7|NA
CASSVAGISYEQYF
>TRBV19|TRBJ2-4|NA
CASSVKNIQYF
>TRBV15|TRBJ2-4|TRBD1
CATSRMGRQGVKNIQYF
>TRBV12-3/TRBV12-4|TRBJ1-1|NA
CASSLGLDTEAFF
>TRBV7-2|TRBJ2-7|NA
CASSLGFSQGTYEQYF
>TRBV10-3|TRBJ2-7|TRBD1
CAIRQGAPYEQYF